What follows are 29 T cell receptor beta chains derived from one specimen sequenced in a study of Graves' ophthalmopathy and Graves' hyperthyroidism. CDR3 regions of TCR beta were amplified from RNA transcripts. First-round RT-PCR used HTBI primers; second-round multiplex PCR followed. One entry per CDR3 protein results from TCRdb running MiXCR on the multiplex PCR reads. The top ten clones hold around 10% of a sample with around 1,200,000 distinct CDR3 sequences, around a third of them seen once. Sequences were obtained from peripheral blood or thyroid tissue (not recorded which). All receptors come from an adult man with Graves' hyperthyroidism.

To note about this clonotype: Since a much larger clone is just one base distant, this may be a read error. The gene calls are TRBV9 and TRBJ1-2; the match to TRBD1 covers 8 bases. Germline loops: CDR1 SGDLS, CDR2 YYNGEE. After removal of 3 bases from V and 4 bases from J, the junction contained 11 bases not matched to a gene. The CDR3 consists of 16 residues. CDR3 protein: CASSGEQGGGVYGYTF. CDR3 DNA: TGTGCCAGCAGCGGAGAACAGGGGGGAGGTGTCTATGGCTACACCTTC.

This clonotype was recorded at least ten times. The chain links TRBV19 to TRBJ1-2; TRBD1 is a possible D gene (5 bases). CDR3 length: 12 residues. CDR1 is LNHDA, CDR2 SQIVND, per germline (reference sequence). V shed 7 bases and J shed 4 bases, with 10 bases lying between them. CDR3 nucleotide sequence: TGTGCCAGTATCCAGGGCAGCTATGGCTACACCTTC. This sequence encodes CASIQGSYGYTF.

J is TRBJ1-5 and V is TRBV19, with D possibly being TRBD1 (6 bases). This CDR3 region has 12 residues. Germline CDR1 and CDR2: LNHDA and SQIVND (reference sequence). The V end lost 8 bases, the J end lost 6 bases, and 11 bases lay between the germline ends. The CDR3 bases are TGTGCCAGTGAGACAGGCGGTCAGCCCCAGCATTTT. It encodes CASETGGQPQHF.

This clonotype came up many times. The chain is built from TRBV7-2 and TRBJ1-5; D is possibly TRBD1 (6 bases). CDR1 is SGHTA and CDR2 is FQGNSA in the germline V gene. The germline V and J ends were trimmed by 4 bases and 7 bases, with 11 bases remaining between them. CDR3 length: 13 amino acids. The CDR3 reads CASSSQGWQPQHF. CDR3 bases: TGTGCCAGCAGCTCTCAGGGGTGGCAGCCCCAGCATTTT.

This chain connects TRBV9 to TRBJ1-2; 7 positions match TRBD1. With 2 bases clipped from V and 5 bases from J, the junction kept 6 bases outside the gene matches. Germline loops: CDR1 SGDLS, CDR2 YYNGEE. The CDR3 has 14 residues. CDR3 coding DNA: TGTGCCAGCAGCGTCGCGACGGGACAGTATGGCTACACCTTC. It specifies CASSVATGQYGYTF.

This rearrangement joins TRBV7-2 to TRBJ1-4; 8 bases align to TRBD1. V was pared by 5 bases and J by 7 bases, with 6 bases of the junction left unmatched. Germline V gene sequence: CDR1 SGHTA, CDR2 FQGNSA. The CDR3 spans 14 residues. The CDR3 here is CASSPTGVPEKLFF. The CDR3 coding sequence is TGTGCCAGCAGCCCGACAGGGGTGCCTGAAAAACTGTTTTTT.

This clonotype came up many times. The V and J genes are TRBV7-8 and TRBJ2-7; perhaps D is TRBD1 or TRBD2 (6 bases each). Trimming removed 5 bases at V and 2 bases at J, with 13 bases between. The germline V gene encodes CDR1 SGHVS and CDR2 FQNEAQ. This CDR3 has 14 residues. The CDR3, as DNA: TGTGCCAGCAGCGGCCACAGGGAGGCCTACGAGCAGTACTTC. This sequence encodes CASSGHREAYEQYF.

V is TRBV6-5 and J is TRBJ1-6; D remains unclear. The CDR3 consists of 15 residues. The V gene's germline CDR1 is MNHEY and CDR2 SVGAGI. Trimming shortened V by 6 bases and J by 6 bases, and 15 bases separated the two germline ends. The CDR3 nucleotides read TGTGCCAGCAGAACCAAATGGACGGGTAATTCACCCCTCCACTTT. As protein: CASRTKWTGNSPLHF.

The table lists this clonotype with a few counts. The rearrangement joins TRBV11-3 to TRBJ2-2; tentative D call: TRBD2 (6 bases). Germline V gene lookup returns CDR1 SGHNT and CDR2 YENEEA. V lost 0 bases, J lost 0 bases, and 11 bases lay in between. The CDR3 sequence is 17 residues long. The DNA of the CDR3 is TGTGCCAGCAGCTTAGAGGGGGGAGATTCGAACACCGGGGAGCTGTTTTTT. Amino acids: CASSLEGGDSNTGELFF.

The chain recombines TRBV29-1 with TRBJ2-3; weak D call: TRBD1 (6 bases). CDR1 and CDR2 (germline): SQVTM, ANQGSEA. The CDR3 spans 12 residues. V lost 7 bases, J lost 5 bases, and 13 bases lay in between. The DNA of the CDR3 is TGCAGCGCTACAGGGCTGGGAGATACGCAGTATTTT. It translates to CSATGLGDTQYF.

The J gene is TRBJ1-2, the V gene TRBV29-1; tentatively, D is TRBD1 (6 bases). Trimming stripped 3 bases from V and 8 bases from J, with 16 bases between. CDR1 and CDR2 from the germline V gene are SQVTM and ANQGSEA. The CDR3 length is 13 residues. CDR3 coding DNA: TGCAGCGTTGACCCTACAGGGCCGCGGGGCTACACCTTC. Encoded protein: CSVDPTGPRGYTF.

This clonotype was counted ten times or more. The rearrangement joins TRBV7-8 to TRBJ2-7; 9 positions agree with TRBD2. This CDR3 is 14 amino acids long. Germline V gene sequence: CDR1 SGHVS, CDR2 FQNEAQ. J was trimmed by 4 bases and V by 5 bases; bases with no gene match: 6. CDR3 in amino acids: CASSPEREAYEQYF. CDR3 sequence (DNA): TGTGCCAGCAGCCCCGAGCGGGAGGCATACGAGCAGTACTTC. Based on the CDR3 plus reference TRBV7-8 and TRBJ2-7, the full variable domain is GAGVSQSPRYKVAKRGQDVALRCDPISGHVSLFWYQQALGQGPEFLTYFQNEAQLDKSGLPSDRFFAERPEGSVSTLKIQRTQQEDSAVYLCASSPEREAYEQYFGPGTRLTVT.

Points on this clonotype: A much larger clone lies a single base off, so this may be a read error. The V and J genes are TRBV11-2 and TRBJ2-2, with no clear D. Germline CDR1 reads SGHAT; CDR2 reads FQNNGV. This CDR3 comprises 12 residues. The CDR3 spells CANSFLSGELFF. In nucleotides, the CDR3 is TGTGCCAACAGCTTCTTGTCCGGGGAGCTGTTTTTT.

The CDR3 loop reads CATSDSTGNQPQHF. The CDR3 coding sequence is TGTGCCACCAGTGATTCAACAGGGAATCAGCCCCAGCATTTT. The chain links TRBV24-1 to TRBJ1-5, with a weak D call TRBD1 (6 bases). The CDR3 has 14 amino acids. Germline-derived CDR1 and CDR2 are KGHDR and SFDVKD. The V end was cut by 2 bases, the J end by 4 bases, with 8 bases between.

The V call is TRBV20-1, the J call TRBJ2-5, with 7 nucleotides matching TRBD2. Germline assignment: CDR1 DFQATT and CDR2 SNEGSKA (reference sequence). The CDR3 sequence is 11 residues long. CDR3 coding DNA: TGCGGGGGGTTAGCGGGAGAGACCCAGTACTTC. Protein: CGGLAGETQYF.

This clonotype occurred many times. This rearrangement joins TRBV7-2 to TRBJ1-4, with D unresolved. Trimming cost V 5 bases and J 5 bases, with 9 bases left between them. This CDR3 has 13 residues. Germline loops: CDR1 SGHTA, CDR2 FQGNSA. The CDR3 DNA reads TGTGCCAGCAGCCAGAGTACGAATGAAAAACTGTTTTTT. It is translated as CASSQSTNEKLFF.

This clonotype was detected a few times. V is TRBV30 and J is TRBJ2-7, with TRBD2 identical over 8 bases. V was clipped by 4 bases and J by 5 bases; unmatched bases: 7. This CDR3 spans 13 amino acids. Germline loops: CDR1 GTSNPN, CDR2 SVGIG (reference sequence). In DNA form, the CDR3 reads TGTGCCTGGAAAATAGCGGGAACGGACGAGCAGTACTTC. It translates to CAWKIAGTDEQYF.

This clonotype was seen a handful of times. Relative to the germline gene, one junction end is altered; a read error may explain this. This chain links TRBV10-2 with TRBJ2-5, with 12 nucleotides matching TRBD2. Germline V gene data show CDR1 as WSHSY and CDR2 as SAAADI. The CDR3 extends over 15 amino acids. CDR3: CASSKRLAGEETQYF. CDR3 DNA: TGTGCCAGCAGCAAGAGACTAGCGGGGGAAGAGACCCAGTACTTC.

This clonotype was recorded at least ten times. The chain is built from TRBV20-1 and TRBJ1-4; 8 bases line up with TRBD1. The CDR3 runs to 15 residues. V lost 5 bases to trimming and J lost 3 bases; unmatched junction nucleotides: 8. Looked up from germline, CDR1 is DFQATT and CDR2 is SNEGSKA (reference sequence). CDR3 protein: CSADGQGRANEKLFF. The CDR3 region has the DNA TGCAGTGCTGATGGACAGGGTAGGGCTAATGAAAAACTGTTTTTT.

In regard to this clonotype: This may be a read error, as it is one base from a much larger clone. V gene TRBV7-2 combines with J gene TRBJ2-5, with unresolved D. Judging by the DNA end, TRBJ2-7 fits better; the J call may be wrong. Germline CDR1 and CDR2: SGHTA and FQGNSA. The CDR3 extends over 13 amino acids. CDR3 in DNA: TGTGCCAGCAGCACGAATGCTGGCTTCGAGCAGTACTTC. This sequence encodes CASSTNAGFEQYF.

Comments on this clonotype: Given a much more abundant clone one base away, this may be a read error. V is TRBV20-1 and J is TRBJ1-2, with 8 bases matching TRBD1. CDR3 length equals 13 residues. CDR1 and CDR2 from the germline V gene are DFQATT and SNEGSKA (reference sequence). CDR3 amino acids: CSAITGGPHGCTF. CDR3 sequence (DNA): TGCAGTGCGATAACAGGGGGACCCCATGGCTGCACCTTC.

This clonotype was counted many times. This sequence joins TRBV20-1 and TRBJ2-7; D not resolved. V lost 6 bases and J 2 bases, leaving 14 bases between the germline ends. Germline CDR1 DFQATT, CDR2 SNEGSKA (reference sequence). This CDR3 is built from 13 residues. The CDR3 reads CSAEDVGPYEQYF. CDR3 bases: TGCAGTGCCGAAGACGTGGGCCCCTACGAGCAGTACTTC.

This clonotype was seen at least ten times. The CDR3, as DNA: TGTGCCAGCAGTGAAATCGGGGATGGCTACACCTTC. Its translation is CASSEIGDGYTF. V gene TRBV2 combines with J gene TRBJ1-2, with no clear D. Germline CDR1 SNHLY, CDR2 FYNNEI. The V gene lost 2 bases and the J gene lost 6 bases, with 7 bases spanning the gap. This CDR3 comprises 12 residues.

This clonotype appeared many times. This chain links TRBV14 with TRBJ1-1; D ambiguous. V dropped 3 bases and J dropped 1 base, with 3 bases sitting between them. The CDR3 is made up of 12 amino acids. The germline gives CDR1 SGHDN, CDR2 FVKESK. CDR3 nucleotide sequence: TGTGCCAGCAGCCATAAGAACACTGAAGCTTTCTTT. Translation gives CASSHKNTEAFF.

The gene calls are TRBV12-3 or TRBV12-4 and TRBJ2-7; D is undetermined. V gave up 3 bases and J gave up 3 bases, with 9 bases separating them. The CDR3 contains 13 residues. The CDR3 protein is CASSFSERYEQYF. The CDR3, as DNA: TGTGCCAGCAGTTTCAGCGAACGCTACGAGCAGTACTTC.

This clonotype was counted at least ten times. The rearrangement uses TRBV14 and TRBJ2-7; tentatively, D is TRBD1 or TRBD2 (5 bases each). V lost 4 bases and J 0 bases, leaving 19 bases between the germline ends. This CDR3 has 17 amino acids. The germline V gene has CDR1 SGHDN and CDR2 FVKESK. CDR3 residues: CASSPYFRDADSYEQYF. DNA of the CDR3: TGTGCCAGCAGCCCCTACTTCCGGGACGCTGACTCCTACGAGCAGTACTTC.

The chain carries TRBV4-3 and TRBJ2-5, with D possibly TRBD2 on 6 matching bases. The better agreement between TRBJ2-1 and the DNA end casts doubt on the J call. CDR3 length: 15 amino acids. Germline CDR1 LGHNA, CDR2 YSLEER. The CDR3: CASSQDSGTHNEQFF. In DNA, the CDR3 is TGCGCCAGCAGCCAAGATAGCGGAACTCACAATGAGCAGTTCTTC.

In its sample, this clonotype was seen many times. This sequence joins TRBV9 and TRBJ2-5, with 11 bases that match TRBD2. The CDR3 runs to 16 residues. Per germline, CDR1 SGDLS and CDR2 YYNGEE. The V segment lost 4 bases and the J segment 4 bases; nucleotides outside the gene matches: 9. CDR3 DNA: TGTGCCAGCAGCTTAGTAGCGGGGGGGCGGACAGAGACCCAGTACTTC. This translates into CASSLVAGGRTETQYF.

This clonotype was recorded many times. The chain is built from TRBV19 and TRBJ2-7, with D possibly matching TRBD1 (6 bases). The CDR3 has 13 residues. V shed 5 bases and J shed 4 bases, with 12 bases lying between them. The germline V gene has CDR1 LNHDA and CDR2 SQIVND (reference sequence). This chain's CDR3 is CASSAGQRYEQYF. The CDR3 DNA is TGTGCCAGTAGTGCCGGACAGAGATACGAGCAGTACTTC. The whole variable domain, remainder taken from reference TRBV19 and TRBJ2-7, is DGGITQSPKYLFRKEGQNVTLSCEQNLNHDAMYWYRQDPGQGLRLIYYSQIVNDFQKGDIAEGYSVSREKKESFPLTVTSAQKNPTAFYLCASSAGQRYEQYFGPGTRLTVT.